These T cell receptor beta chains were read from a single sample in a study of response to subunit inactivated influenza vaccine. TCRdb reprocessed the RT-PCR reads via MiXCR and lists one record per CDR3 protein. The sample includes 450,000 to 550,000 distinct CDR3 sequences, roughly 27% of them seen just once. The source was CD4+ T cells sorted from PBMCs, collected less than 6 days after vaccination. All receptors come from a man in his fifties who received an inactivated influenza vaccine. The CDR3 runs from the conserved cysteine through the conserved F or W. A D gene is named only where the DNA matches it firmly. The listing skips clone size in some rows; elsewhere it reads once, few, many or a size class.

V gene,CDR3 length,D gene,J gene,clone size,CDR3 protein,CDR3 DNA
TRBV28,14,NA,TRBJ2-1,few,CASSYAPAYNEQFF,TGTGCCAGCAGCTATGCCCCCGCCTACAATGAGCAGTTCTTC
TRBV27,13,NA,TRBJ1-1,NA,CASSGPLNTEAFF,TGTGCCAGCAGTGGGCCCCTGAACACTGAAGCTTTCTTT
TRBV20-1,13,TRBD1,TRBJ2-5,many,CSAREGQKETQYF,TGCAGTGCTAGAGAGGGACAGAAAGAGACCCAGTACTTC
TRBV24-1,17,TRBD2,TRBJ2-1,NA,CATSEARLATSYNEQFF,TGTGCCACCAGTGAAGCCCGACTAGCGACCTCCTACAATGAGCAGTTCTTC
TRBV9,14,NA,TRBJ1-5,few,CASSAGAKNQPQHF,TGTGCCAGCAGCGCGGGGGCAAAGAATCAGCCCCAGCATTTT
TRBV5-4,14,NA,TRBJ2-1,NA,CASSQVDSKNEQFF,TGTGCCAGCAGCCAGGTGGACAGTAAGAATGAGCAGTTCTTC
TRBV10-2,12,NA,TRBJ1-2,few,CASSPTGRGYTF,TGCGCCAGCAGTCCGACTGGCCGTGGCTACACCTTC
TRBV2,15,NA,TRBJ2-2,NA,CASSEWGTNTGELFF,TGTGCCAGCAGTGAATGGGGGACGAACACCGGGGAGCTGTTTTTT
TRBV6-1,16,TRBD1,TRBJ1-1,few,CASGRRGTGGSTEAFF,TGTGCCAGCGGACGACGTGGGACAGGGGGGAGCACTGAAGCTTTCTTT
TRBV20-1,14,TRBD1,TRBJ2-5,NA,CSPQTLDRGQTQYF,TGCAGTCCCCAGACTTTAGACAGGGGGCAGACCCAGTACTTC
TRBV10-3,15,NA,TRBJ2-1,NA,CAISADLPIYNEQFF,TGTGCCATCAGCGCGGACTTGCCAATCTACAATGAGCAGTTCTTC
TRBV6-2/TRBV6-3,17,TRBD2,TRBJ2-7,NA,CASRFSLRLAGLYEQYF,TGTGCCAGCAGATTCTCGCTCCGACTAGCGGGCCTCTACGAGCAGTACTTC
TRBV12-3/TRBV12-4,14,TRBD1,TRBJ2-1,NA,CASSLRGLSNEQFF,TGTGCCAGCAGTTTAAGGGGGCTTAGCAATGAGCAGTTCTTC
TRBV28,14,NA,TRBJ2-7,few,CASSFFGRDYEQYF,TGTGCCAGCAGTTTTTTTGGGAGAGATTACGAGCAGTACTTC
TRBV11-1,14,TRBD1,TRBJ2-1,NA,CASSPTTGLHEQFF,TGTGCCAGCAGCCCTACGACAGGGTTGCATGAGCAGTTCTTC
TRBV5-1,15,NA,TRBJ2-3,NA,CASSSWGRYTDTQYF,TGCGCCAGCAGCTCATGGGGCAGGTACACAGATACGCAGTATTTT
TRBV12-3/TRBV12-4,15,NA,TRBJ2-3,NA,CASSLGGLAADTQYF,TGTGCCAGCAGTTTAGGGGGGCTAGCAGCAGATACGCAGTATTTT
TRBV12-3/TRBV12-4,18,NA,TRBJ2-3,few,CASIKNRGPGRTTDTQYF,TGTGCCAGCATCAAGAACAGAGGCCCGGGACGCACCACAGATACGCAGTATTTT
TRBV10-3,15,TRBD2,TRBJ2-3,once,CAIGGLADITDTQYF,TGTGCCATCGGGGGACTAGCGGATATCACAGATACGCAGTATTTT
TRBV20-1,14,NA,TRBJ2-2,few,CSATGWGGSGELFF,TGCAGTGCTACGGGGTGGGGTGGCAGCGGGGAGCTGTTTTTT
TRBV5-1,14,NA,TRBJ1-6,many,CASSLEGYNSPLHF,TGCGCCAGCAGCTTGGAAGGGTATAATTCACCCCTCCACTTT
TRBV6-2/TRBV6-3,12,NA,TRBJ2-5,NA,CASNRGRETQYF,TGTGCCAGCAATAGGGGCCGGGAGACCCAGTACTTC
TRBV12-3/TRBV12-4,13,NA,TRBJ2-3,NA,CASTPWSTDTQYF,TGTGCCAGCACCCCTTGGAGCACAGATACGCAGTATTTT
TRBV18,15,NA,TRBJ1-3,NA,CASSPPTSSGNTIYF,TGTGCCAGCTCACCACCGACTAGCTCTGGAAACACCATATATTTT
TRBV27,14,NA,TRBJ2-1,NA,CASRPRDFHNEQFF,TGTGCCAGCAGACCACGGGACTTCCACAATGAGCAGTTCTTC